The sample holds one count of the clone carrying this T cell receptor beta chain. Allocation to cohorts depended on clinical history reported by the participants. The sample is drawn from a study of blood T cell repertoires in COVID-19. The overall study: Sources were T cells, B-cell-depleted T cells, or PBMCs; the material itself was cDNA or gDNA.

V gave up 2 bases and J gave up 8 bases, with 9 bases separating them. This CDR3 has 13 residues. Per germline, CDR1 KGHSH and CDR2 LQKENI. Profiled with immunoSEQ multiplex PCR; TCRdb holds only in-frame clones, not every one. The sample shows approximately 260,000 clones, around four fifths of them seen only once. The sample was PBMCs or T cells enriched from blood (not recorded which). The chain is built from TRBV18 and TRBJ1-4; D is ambiguous. The TCR comes from a man aged 30-40 years with acute COVID-19. The CDR3 loop reads CASSPGLEEKLFF. The CDR3, as DNA: TGTGCCAGCTCACCAGGGTTGGAGGAAAAACTGTTTTTT.